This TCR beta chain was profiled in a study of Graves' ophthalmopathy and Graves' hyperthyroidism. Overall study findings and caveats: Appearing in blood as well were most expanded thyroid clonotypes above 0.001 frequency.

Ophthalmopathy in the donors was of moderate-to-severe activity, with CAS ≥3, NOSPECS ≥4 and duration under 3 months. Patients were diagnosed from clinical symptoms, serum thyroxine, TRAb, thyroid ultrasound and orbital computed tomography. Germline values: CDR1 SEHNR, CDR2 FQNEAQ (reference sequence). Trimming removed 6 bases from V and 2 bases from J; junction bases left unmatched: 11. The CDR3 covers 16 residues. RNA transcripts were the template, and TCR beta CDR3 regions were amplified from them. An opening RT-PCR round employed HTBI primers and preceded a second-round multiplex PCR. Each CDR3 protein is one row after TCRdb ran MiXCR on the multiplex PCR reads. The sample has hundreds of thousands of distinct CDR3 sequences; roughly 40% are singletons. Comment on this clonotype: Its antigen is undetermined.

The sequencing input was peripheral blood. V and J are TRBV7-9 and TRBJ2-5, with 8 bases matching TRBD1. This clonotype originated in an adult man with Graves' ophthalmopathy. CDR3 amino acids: CASSTVQGVGQETQYF. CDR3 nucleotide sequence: TGTGCCAGCAGTACCGTACAGGGGGTCGGTCAAGAGACCCAGTACTTC.